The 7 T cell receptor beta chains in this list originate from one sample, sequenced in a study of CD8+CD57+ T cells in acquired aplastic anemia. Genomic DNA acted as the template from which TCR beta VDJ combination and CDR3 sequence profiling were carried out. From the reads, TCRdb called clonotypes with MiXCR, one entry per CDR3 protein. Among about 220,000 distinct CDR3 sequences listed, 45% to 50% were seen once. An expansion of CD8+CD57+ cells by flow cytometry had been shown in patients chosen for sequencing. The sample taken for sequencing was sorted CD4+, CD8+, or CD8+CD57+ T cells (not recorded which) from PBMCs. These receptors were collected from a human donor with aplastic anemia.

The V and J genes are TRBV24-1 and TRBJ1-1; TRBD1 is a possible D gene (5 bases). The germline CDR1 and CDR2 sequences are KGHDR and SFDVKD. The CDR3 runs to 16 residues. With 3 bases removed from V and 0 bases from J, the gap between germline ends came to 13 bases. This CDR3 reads CATSDSWGPLNTEAFF. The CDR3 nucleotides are TGTGCCACCAGTGATAGTTGGGGCCCTTTGAACACTGAAGCTTTCTTT.

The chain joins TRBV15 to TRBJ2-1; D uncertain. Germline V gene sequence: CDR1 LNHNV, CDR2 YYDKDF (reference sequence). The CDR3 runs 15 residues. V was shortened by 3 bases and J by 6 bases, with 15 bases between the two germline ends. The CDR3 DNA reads TGTGCCACCAGCAGCATGGTCGGCTCTTCCAATGAGCAGTTCTTC. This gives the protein CATSSMVGSSNEQFF. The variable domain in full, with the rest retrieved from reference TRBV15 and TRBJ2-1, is DAMVIQNPRYQVTQFGKPVTLSCSQTLNHNVMYWYQQKSSQAPKLLFHYYDKDFNNEADTPDNFQSRRPNTSFCFLDIRSPGLGDTAMYLCATSSMVGSSNEQFFGPGTRLTVL.

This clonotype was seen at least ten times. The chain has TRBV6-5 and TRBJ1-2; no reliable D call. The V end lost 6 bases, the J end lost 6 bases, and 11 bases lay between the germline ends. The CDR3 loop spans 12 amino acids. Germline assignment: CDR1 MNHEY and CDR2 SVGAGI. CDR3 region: CASRKGGDGYTF. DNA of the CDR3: TGTGCCAGCAGAAAGGGAGGAGATGGCTACACCTTC.

Here the CDR3 reads CASSLAGQGFYEQYF. For the CDR3, the DNA is TGTGCCAGCAGCTTAGCGGGACAGGGGTTCTACGAGCAGTACTTC. The chain couples TRBV7-2 to TRBJ2-7; 10 nucleotides line up with TRBD1. This CDR3 has 15 amino acids. Germline V gene data show CDR1 as SGHTA and CDR2 as FQGNSA. With V trimmed by 0 bases and J by 3 bases, 2 bases remained unmatched.

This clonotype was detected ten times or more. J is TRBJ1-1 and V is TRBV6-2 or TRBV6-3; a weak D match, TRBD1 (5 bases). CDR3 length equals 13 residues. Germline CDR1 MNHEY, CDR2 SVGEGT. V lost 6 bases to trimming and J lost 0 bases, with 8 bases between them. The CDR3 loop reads CASREGMNTEAFF. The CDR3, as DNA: TGTGCCAGCAGGGAGGGGATGAACACTGAAGCTTTCTTT.

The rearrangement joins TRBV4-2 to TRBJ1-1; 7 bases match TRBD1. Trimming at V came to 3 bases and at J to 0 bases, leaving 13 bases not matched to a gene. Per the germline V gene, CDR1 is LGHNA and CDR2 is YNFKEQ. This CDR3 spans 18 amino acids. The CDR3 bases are TGTGCCAGCAGCCATACCGTCGACAGGGTGATTGTGAACACTGAAGCTTTCTTT. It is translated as CASSHTVDRVIVNTEAFF.

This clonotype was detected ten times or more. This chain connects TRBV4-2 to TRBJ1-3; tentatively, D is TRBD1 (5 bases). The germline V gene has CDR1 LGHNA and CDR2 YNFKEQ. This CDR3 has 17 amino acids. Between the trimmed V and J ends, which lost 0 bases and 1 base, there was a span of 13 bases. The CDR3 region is CASSQDLAGPSGNTIYF. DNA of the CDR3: TGTGCCAGCAGCCAAGATTTAGCAGGGCCATCTGGAAACACCATATATTTT.